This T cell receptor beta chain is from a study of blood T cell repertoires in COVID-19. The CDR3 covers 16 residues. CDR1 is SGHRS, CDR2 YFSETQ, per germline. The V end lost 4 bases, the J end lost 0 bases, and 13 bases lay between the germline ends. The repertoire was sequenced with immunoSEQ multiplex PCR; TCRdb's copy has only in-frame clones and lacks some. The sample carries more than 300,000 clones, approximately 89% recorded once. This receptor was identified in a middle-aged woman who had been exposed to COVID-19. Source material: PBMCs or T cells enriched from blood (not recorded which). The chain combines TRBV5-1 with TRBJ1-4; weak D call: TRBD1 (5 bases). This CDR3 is CASSPGHVATNEKLFF. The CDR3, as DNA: TGCGCCAGCAGCCCTGGACATGTTGCAACTAATGAAAAACTGTTTTTT.